These T cell receptor beta chains were read from a single sample in a study of blood T cell repertoires in COVID-19. Produced via immunoSEQ multiplex PCR; TCRdb's table is partial and in-frame only. Among tens of thousands of clones listed, approximately 88% were seen once. The source material was peripheral blood. The receptors were sampled from a human donor in a cohort sampled during active COVID-19. Each CDR3 is given with its conserved first and last residue. Only some rows state a clone size, as once, few, many or a class for expanded clones.

CASSVGGSGTGELFF,.,TRBV9
CASSLGYRAYEQYF,.,TRBV11-2
CSVEVVDSWAEAFF,.,TRBV29-1
CASSHSTSDRGYEQYF,.,TRBV4-2
CASSLGGPTDEQYF,.,TRBV5-6
CASSKDRGTPSRSYEQYF,.,TRBV11-2
CASSFGEGGSSGANVLTF,.,TRBV5-4
CASSGNRDEQYF,few,TRBV2
CASGLGGSYYGYTF,.,TRBV28
CASSLKTATNEKLFF,.,TRBV5-6
CASSEGGVGTQYF,.,TRBV6-1
CASSVGSSETQYF,.,TRBV9
CAISERGREKLFF,.,TRBV10-3
CATSERDRETQYF,.,TRBV24-1
CASSFRVHEQFF,.,TRBV12-3/TRBV12-4
CASSLGLQSKAFF,.,TRBV27
CASSQELNTEAFF,once,TRBV3-1/TRBV3-2
CASSGGAGYTGELFF,few,TRBV7-9
CASSSGSNTGELFF,once,TRBV19
CASSMGQGATEAFF,.,TRBV19
CASGTGAEKLFF,.,TRBV19
CASSLGSRGTYEQYF,.,TRBV13
CATSDPRKGIDGYTF,.,TRBV24-1
CASSISASGGYEQYF,.,TRBV19
CASSGGRDRGFPGSTEAFF,.,TRBV7-6
CASSVTQNSYNEQFF,.,TRBV9
CASNIGGVGNQPQHF,.,TRBV28
CASSEAAGGPDTQYF,.,TRBV6-1
CASSLAGVRTGELFF,.,TRBV28
CASRYPGTGGQPQHF,.,TRBV19